The source of this TCR beta chain is a study of post-analysis software for immune sequencing data (dated by TCRdb to 2014 to 2015). For the wider study: Relapsing-remitting, secondary progressive and progressive-relapsing multiple sclerosis were recorded as disease courses, and subtype annotation was lacking for some patients. The patient repertoires were set against 11 previously published healthy control repertoires from donors whose ages ranged from about 6 to 25 years. A subset of samples was prepared in parallel using single-end sample barcoding, then pooled and co-amplified after Illumina adapter ligation.

To demonstrate the VDJtools post-analysis software, TCR beta repertoires were profiled from the peripheral blood of 13 young patients with multiple sclerosis. The multiple sclerosis patients were children and adolescents between about 6 and 15 years of age. This clonotype has just one count. Its antigen is still unknown. There are no base qualities to consult, and no much larger clone falls within one base. One read alone lends weak support. Library preparation used PCR. The run used an Illumina HiSeq 2500. To reduce PCR and sequencing biases, unique molecular identifiers were built into the TCR beta cDNA libraries. Every 1 to 10 million input T cells yielded approximately 500,000 cDNA molecules, meaning each molecule approximated one T cell. Patient libraries were prepared and sequenced with the same protocol used for the earlier healthy control dataset. Samples belonging to the same batch were prepared together, multiplexed and sequenced on a shared HiSeq lane. As for the authors' bioinformatics: MIGEC was used to process the raw barcoded reads, and molecular identifier groups with only a single read were discarded before consensus assembly and CDR3 extraction. VDJtools was used for post-analysis of the clonotype tables, with diversity normalized by down-sampling every dataset to the smallest sample size. Repertoire overlap clustering matched CDR3 amino acid but not nucleotide sequences to correct batch-related cross-sample contamination. In TCRdb, the public reads were trimmed at Q25 with fastp and aligned with MiXCR, with productive beta chains retained. Entries that share a CDR3 protein sequence are merged under the most common genes and DNA. Here the V and J calls rest on TCRdb's processing, not on the authors' analysis. This sample has about 260,000 distinct CDR3 sequences in its table, and 36% of those were observed once. In total, the top ten clones hold less than 6% of the sample.

Overall study outcomes, separate from this receptor: When samples were clustered directly using the F measure, samples prepared in the same batch co-clustered strongly, which prompted a batch-effect correction. The control group was slightly older than the multiple sclerosis patient group. About 5 TRBV segments, including TRBV5-6, TRBV5-1 and TRBV20-1, were significantly more frequent in patients than controls. Normalized Chao1 diversity was significantly lower in multiple sclerosis patients than controls, suggesting substantial peripheral T-cell clonal expansion.

Germline trimming amounts to 1 base on V and 6 bases on J, with 3 as the count of junction bases outside the gene matches. Based on the germline V gene, the CDR1 and CDR2 sequences are SGHTA and FQGNSA. Including cysteine and phenylalanine, the CDR3 has 14 amino acids. Of the read, only the CDR3 DNA is kept; its 42 bases are in frame from base 1. This sequence originates from a girl under 18 with multiple sclerosis. The sample consisted of blood. In this chain, TRBV7-2 is recombined with TRBJ2-1; TRBD1 agrees with 7 junctional bases. Read as DNA, the sequence is TGTGCCAGCAGCTTAGGGGACAGATTCAATGAGCAGTTCTTC. It specifies CASSLGDRFNEQFF.